Listed here is a single TCR beta chain. The sample originates from a study of blood T cell repertoires in COVID-19. Germline lookup yields CDR1 SGHRS and CDR2 YFSETQ. Trimming cost V 4 bases and J 7 bases; bases outside gene matches: 9. The CDR3 runs 16 residues. Profiled with immunoSEQ multiplex PCR; TCRdb holds only in-frame clones, not every one. The sample has approximately 94,000 clones; about 88% are singletons. The sequencing input was peripheral blood. The TCR originated in a man aged 30-40 years in a cohort sampled during active COVID-19. The J gene is TRBJ1-6, the V gene TRBV5-1; 9 bases are shared with TRBD1. CDR3 coding DNA: TGCGCCAGCAGCGTTCCCGGGACAGGGACCAATTCACCCCTCCACTTT. As protein: CASSVPGTGTNSPLHF.